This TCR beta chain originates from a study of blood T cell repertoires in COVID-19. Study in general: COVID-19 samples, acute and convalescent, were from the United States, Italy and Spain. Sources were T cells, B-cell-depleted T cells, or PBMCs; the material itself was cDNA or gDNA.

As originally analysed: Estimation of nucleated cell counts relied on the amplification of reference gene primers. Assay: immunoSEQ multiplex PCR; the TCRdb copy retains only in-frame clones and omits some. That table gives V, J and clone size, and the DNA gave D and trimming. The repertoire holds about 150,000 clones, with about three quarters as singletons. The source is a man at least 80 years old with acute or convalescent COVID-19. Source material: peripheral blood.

The CDR3 loop is CAWSPFAPGDSPLHF. The CDR3, as DNA: TGTGCCTGGAGTCCCTTTGCACCAGGGGATTCACCCCTCCACTTT. The V and J genes are TRBV30 and TRBJ1-6; tentative D call: TRBD1 (6 bases). Per the germline V gene, CDR1 is GTSNPN and CDR2 is SVGIG (reference sequence). The V end was cut by 2 bases, the J end by 8 bases, with 16 bases between. This CDR3 contains 15 residues.